These 25 T cell receptor beta chains originate from one sample sequenced in a study of cytomegalovirus exposure and HLA in healthy donors. This PCR relied on a set of 60 Vbeta primers and 13 Jbeta primers. Libraries were prepared by immunoSEQ multiplex PCR; TCRdb keeps only in-frame clonotypes and omits some of them. The data hold approximately 160,000 clones, with around four fifths observed a single time. The specimen sequenced was PBMCs. The receptor set was obtained from a man aged 18 to 29 in good health and CMV-seropositive.

V usage is TRBV7-9 and J usage is TRBJ2-7; 7 bases match TRBD1. The germline V gene encodes CDR1 SEHNR and CDR2 FQNEAQ (reference sequence). This CDR3 region has 15 residues. Unmatched junction bases numbered 10, after V lost 5 bases and J lost 3 bases. CDR3 residues: CASSATGTAYYEQYF. The CDR3 coding sequence is TGTGCCAGCAGCGCGACCGGGACAGCGTACTACGAGCAGTACTTC.

This clone was seen only once. This sequence joins TRBV27 and TRBJ1-1; 9 bases align to TRBD1. Unmatched junction bases numbered 4, after V lost 4 bases and J lost 1 base. CDR1 and CDR2 from the germline V gene are MNHEY and SMNVEV (reference sequence). This CDR3 spans 15 amino acids. The DNA for the CDR3 is TGTGCCAGCAGTTCAGCGGGACAGGGGAACACTGAAGCTTTCTTT. Protein: CASSSAGQGNTEAFF.

This clone was found a few times. This CDR3 reads CASSVGDNPYEQYF. The CDR3 bases are TGTGCCAGCAGCGTAGGCGACAACCCCTACGAGCAGTACTTC. The chain carries TRBV9 and TRBJ2-7; D uncertain. The CDR3 totals 14 residues. The germline V gene has CDR1 SGDLS and CDR2 YYNGEE. V was clipped by 0 bases and J by 2 bases, with 9 bases between them. Based on the CDR3 plus reference TRBV9 and TRBJ2-7, the full variable domain is DSGVTQTPKHLITATGQRVTLRCSPRSGDLSVYWYQQSLDQGLQFLIQYYNGEERAKGNILERFSAQQFPDLHSELNLSSLELGDSALYFCASSVGDNPYEQYFGPGTRLTVT.

The V call is TRBV6-1, the J call TRBJ2-1; the match to TRBD1 covers 9 bases. Germline CDR1 is MNHNS and CDR2 is SASEGT. This CDR3 is built from 14 residues. V was pared by 4 bases and J by 5 bases, with 3 bases of the junction left unmatched. CDR3 region: CASSANRGHNEQFF. CDR3 in DNA: TGTGCCAGCAGTGCCAACAGGGGGCACAATGAGCAGTTCTTC.

This rearrangement joins TRBV4-1 to TRBJ2-7; TRBD1 agrees at 8 bases. The junction had 8 bases not matched to a gene; V was cut back by 4 bases and J by 3 bases. The CDR3 covers 15 residues. Germline V lookup: CDR1 MGHRA, CDR2 YSYEKL. The CDR3 here is CASSPDRGQNYEQYF. The DNA for the CDR3 is TGCGCCAGCAGCCCCGACAGGGGACAGAACTACGAGCAGTACTTC.

This chain joins TRBV6-5 and TRBJ1-2, with D hard to call. Germline V gene lookup returns CDR1 MNHEY and CDR2 SVGAGI. V was trimmed by 6 bases and J by 2 bases, leaving 16 bases between them. The CDR3 totals 15 residues. CDR3 protein: CASRPLLGTNYGYTF. DNA for the CDR3: TGTGCCAGCAGGCCCCTTCTGGGCACAAACTATGGCTACACCTTC.

This chain connects TRBV28 to TRBJ2-7, with 10 bases matching TRBD1. The germline CDR1 and CDR2 sequences are MDHEN and SYDVKM. After removal of 4 bases from V and 6 bases from J, the junction contained 9 bases not matched to a gene. The CDR3 has 15 amino acids. CDR3 region: CASSSAGTGDCEQYF. Here the CDR3 DNA reads TGTGCCAGCAGTTCCGCCGGGACAGGGGACTGCGAGCAGTACTTC.

The chain is built from TRBV10-3 and TRBJ1-2; no clear D. Germline-derived CDR1 and CDR2 are ENHRY and SYGVKD. The CDR3 is 15 amino acids. V was shortened by 0 bases and J by 6 bases, with 14 bases between the two germline ends. CDR3 protein: CAISESMASFHGYTF. CDR3 in DNA: TGTGCCATCAGTGAGTCGATGGCATCCTTCCATGGCTACACCTTC.

This chain links TRBV6-4 with TRBJ1-1, with unresolved D. CDR1 is MRHNA, CDR2 SNTAGT, per germline. This CDR3 is built from 14 residues. Trimming took 7 bases from V and 0 from J, leaving 12 bases between them. Here the CDR3 DNA reads TGTGCCAGCACCGACGGGGAACTGAACACTGAAGCTTTCTTT. Amino acids: CASTDGELNTEAFF.

The V and J genes are TRBV28 and TRBJ2-7, with TRBD1 matching 8 bases. Trimming cost V 0 bases and J 6 bases; bases outside gene matches: 1. The CDR3 extends over 13 amino acids. Germline CDR1 is MDHEN and CDR2 is SYDVKM. Written as DNA, the CDR3 is TGTGCCAGCAGTTTATGGGGGACAGGCGAGCAGTACTTC. Translated: CASSLWGTGEQYF.

The genes are TRBV28 and TRBJ2-6, with D possibly TRBD1 on 5 matching bases. CDR3 size: 18 residues. CDR1 is MDHEN, CDR2 SYDVKM, per germline. V was shortened by 5 bases and J by 1 base, with 18 bases between the two germline ends. As DNA, the CDR3 is TGTGCCAGCAGTCCGGGCGGACATTCCTCGTCTGGGGCCAACGTCCTGACTTTC. This encodes CASSPGGHSSSGANVLTF.

This clone turned up a few times. The rearrangement links TRBV7-6 to TRBJ2-7; 8 bases map to TRBD1. The ends lost 4 bases at V and 5 bases at J; junction bases unmatched: 13. Germline CDR1 and CDR2: SGHVS and FNYEAQ. CDR3 size: 16 residues. The CDR3 nucleotides are TGTGCCAGCAGCTCCCGTATAACGGACAGGGCCGACGAGCAGTACTTC. Protein sequence: CASSSRITDRADEQYF. The variable domain in full, with the rest retrieved from reference TRBV7-6 and TRBJ2-7, is GAGVSQSPRYKVTKRGQDVALRCDPISGHVSLYWYRQALGQGPEFLTYFNYEAQQDKSGLPNDRFSAERPEGSISTLTIQRTEQRDSAMYRCASSSRITDRADEQYFGPGTRLTVT.

This chain links TRBV29-1 with TRBJ2-6; TRBD2 is a possible D gene (5 bases). With 5 bases removed from V and 2 bases from J, the gap between germline ends came to 10 bases. Germline assignment: CDR1 SQVTM and CDR2 ANQGSEA. This CDR3 spans 14 amino acids. The CDR3 spells CSVSSGAGANVLTF. Here the CDR3 DNA reads TGCAGCGTTTCCTCCGGGGCTGGGGCCAACGTCCTGACTTTC.

The rearrangement links TRBV6-1 to TRBJ1-5; possibly TRBD1 for D (5 bases). There are 15 residues in the CDR3. V gave up 6 bases and J gave up 7 bases, with 19 bases separating them. Germline V lookup: CDR1 MNHNS, CDR2 SASEGT. CDR3 residues: CASRPPLGEGQPQHF. The CDR3 DNA sequence: TGTGCCAGCAGGCCCCCCTTGGGGGAGGGGCAGCCCCAGCATTTT.

This clone was recorded only once. The chain couples TRBV5-5 to TRBJ1-1; no definite D call. CDR1 is SGHKS and CDR2 is YYEKEE in the germline V gene (reference sequence). The germline V and J ends were trimmed by 0 bases and 4 bases, with 13 bases remaining between them. This CDR3 is 15 amino acids long. In DNA form, the CDR3 reads TGTGCCAGCAGCTTGGCCGGATACGGGTCCACTGAAGCTTTCTTT. Its translation is CASSLAGYGSTEAFF.

Concerning this clone: In the same sample, other DNA sequences code for this CDR3. V usage is TRBV5-1 and J usage is TRBJ1-3; maybe TRBD1 (6 bases). V was cut by 0 bases and J by 3 bases, with 7 bases left in between. The length of the CDR3 is 14 residues. Germline CDR1 SGHRS, CDR2 YFSETQ. As DNA, the CDR3 is TGCGCCAGCAGCTTGGAAGGGGGTGGAAACACCATATATTTT. It translates to CASSLEGGGNTIYF.

V and J are TRBV28 and TRBJ1-3; 7 nucleotides line up with TRBD1. CDR3 length: 17 amino acids. With V trimmed by 3 bases and J by 4 bases, 12 bases remained unmatched. CDR1 is MDHEN, CDR2 SYDVKM, per germline. CDR3 residues: CASSFSGTAVPGNTIYF. As DNA, the CDR3 is TGTGCCAGCAGTTTCTCCGGGACAGCCGTCCCCGGAAACACCATATATTTT.

The chain uses TRBV6-1 and TRBJ2-7, with 9 bases matching TRBD2. This CDR3 contains 16 residues. The V gene's germline CDR1 is MNHNS and CDR2 SASEGT. The trim removed 1 base at V and 2 bases at J, leaving 6 bases unmatched. CDR3 residues: CASSEVWLAGPYEQYF. The CDR3 region has the DNA TGTGCCAGCAGTGAAGTCTGGCTAGCGGGACCCTACGAGCAGTACTTC.

The V and J genes are TRBV6-5 and TRBJ2-1; a weak D match, TRBD2 (5 bases). The CDR3 has 14 amino acids. V was pared by 7 bases and J by 7 bases, with 17 bases between. Germline V CDR1 and CDR2: MNHEY, SVGAGI. CDR3 sequence (DNA): TGTGCCAGCAACCGGGGTCTAAACGATAATGAGCAGTTCTTC. Protein product: CASNRGLNDNEQFF.

The chain employs TRBV4-3 and TRBJ2-1, with 9 positions matching TRBD1. Trimming removed 4 bases from V and 4 bases from J; junction bases left unmatched: 11. The V gene's germline CDR1 is LGHNA and CDR2 YSLEER. This CDR3 has 17 residues. The CDR3 sequence is CASSLQPTGGGYNEQFF. The CDR3 bases are TGCGCCAGCAGCCTCCAACCGACAGGGGGGGGATACAATGAGCAGTTCTTC.

With respect to this clone: Since the CDR3 does not end with the conserved phenylalanine or tryptophan, this likely comes from a read error. This chain links TRBV6-1 with TRBJ1-6, with a tentative D call TRBD1 (6 bases). The CDR3 spans 15 residues. V lost 0 bases and J 9 bases, leaving 12 bases between the germline ends. The V gene's germline CDR1 is MNHNS and CDR2 SASEGT. CDR3 region: CASSEAETGGSPLHL. The CDR3 DNA follows: TGTGCCAGCAGTGAAGCGGAGACAGGAGGTTCACCCCTCCACCTT.

This clone was picked up a small number of times. The rearrangement links TRBV9 to TRBJ1-2; 8 bases map to TRBD1. The length of the CDR3 is 15 residues. V shed 3 bases and J 5 bases; nucleotides not matched to a gene: 9. Germline assignment: CDR1 SGDLS and CDR2 YYNGEE. CDR3 sequence (DNA): TGTGCCAGCAGCGCTTATTCAGGGGGCGGTTATGGCTACACCTTC. Protein sequence: CASSAYSGGGYGYTF. Combining the CDR3 with reference TRBV9 and TRBJ1-2 gives the whole variable domain DSGVTQTPKHLITATGQRVTLRCSPRSGDLSVYWYQQSLDQGLQFLIQYYNGEERAKGNILERFSAQQFPDLHSELNLSSLELGDSALYFCASSAYSGGGYGYTFGSGTRLTVV.

The chain recombines TRBV19 with TRBJ2-7, with TRBD2 as a possible D gene (5 bases). V lost 1 base to trimming and J lost 6 bases, with 16 bases between them. The CDR3 has 15 residues. Germline V gives CDR1 LNHDA, CDR2 SQIVND (reference sequence). CDR3 in DNA: TGTGCCAGTAGTATAGGTTGGGGAGTCGTTGGCGAGCAGTACTTC. Residues: CASSIGWGVVGEQYF.

This chain joins TRBV10-3 and TRBJ1-5; tentative D call: TRBD1 (6 bases). V dropped 0 bases and J dropped 9 bases, with 21 bases sitting between them. Per germline, CDR1 ENHRY and CDR2 SYGVKD. The CDR3 consists of 17 residues. The CDR3 DNA sequence: TGTGCCATCAGTGAGTCGAGAGCGAGGGGGGGCGGACTGCCCCAGCATTTT. It encodes CAISESRARGGGLPQHF.

This clone was recorded only once. V is TRBV5-8 and J is TRBJ1-4; D not certain. The CDR3 extends over 12 amino acids. V was shortened by 6 bases and J by 4 bases, with 7 bases between the two germline ends. Germline CDR1 and CDR2: SGHTS and YDEGEE. The CDR3 sequence: CASTSFNEKLFF. In DNA, the CDR3 is TGTGCCAGCACCTCCTTTAATGAAAAACTGTTTTTT.